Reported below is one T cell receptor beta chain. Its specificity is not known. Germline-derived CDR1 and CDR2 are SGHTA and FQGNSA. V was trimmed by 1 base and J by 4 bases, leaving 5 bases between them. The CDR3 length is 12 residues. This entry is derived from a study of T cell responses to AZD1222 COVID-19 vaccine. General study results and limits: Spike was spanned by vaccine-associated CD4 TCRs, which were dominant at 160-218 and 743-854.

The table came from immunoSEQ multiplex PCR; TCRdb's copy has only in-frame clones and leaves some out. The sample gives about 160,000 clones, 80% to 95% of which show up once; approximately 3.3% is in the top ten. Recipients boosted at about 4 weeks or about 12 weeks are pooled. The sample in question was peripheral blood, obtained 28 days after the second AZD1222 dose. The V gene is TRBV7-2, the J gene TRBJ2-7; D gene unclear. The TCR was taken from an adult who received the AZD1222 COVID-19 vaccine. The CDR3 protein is CASSLGAYEQYF. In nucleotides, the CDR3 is TGTGCCAGCAGCTTAGGGGCATACGAGCAGTACTTC.